This T cell receptor beta chain was sequenced in a study of blood T cells in healthy people across ages. Study outcomes and limitations: The study could not conclusively compare naive and antigen-experienced cells, given its unsorted PBMCs.

The CDR3 sequence is 12 residues long. Trimming pared 7 bases from V and 2 bases from J, leaving 9 bases between. CDR1 MNHEY and CDR2 SVGEGT come from the germline V gene. Together with a sample-barcoded 5' primer, a J-beta primer mix was included in a second PCR lasting about 6 to 11 cycles. TCRdb fed the 5' RACE reads into MiXCR, producing one record per CDR3 protein. The data contain around 820,000 distinct CDR3 sequences, more than 20% of them singletons. Turning to this clonotype: Its antigen is currently unknown.

These sequences were also reported in another study, on T cells of mothers and their children. This second study says: Healthy Caucasian mothers, three in number, and their six children were the donors. The overlap seen between related mothers and children slightly exceeded that of unrelated pairs, though not significantly.

This chain uses TRBV6-2 or TRBV6-3 with TRBJ2-7, with D tentatively TRBD1 (5 bases). The specimen was blood. This clonotype was sampled from a boy between 10 and 17 years old in good health. The CDR3 reads CASNQGTYEQYF. The CDR3 DNA is TGTGCCAGCAACCAGGGAACCTACGAGCAGTACTTC.